This record covers a single T cell receptor (beta chain). The CDR3 consists of 13 residues. CDR1 is MNHEY, CDR2 SVGAGI, per germline. V was pared by 7 bases and J by 7 bases, with 17 bases between. This sample is part of a study of control samples from healthy donors and cancer patients. Method: immunoSEQ multiplex PCR; TCRdb's copy keeps in-frame clones and lacks some. Of about 84,000 clones detected, approximately 80% appear once; the ten largest clones hold 9.5% to 13%. The sample consisted of PBMCs. The chain links TRBV6-5 to TRBJ2-7; the D gene is possibly TRBD1 (6 bases). The TCR sequence derives from a man aged 55-75 years with head and neck cancer. CDR3 nucleotide sequence: TGTGCCAGCATCGGCAGGGTAAGGGGGGAGCAGTACTTC. Protein: CASIGRVRGEQYF.